This note documents a single T cell receptor beta chain sequence. These data come from a study of blood T cell repertoires in COVID-19. Study details: Acute and convalescent COVID-19 specimens originated in the United States, Italy and Spain.

Here immunoSEQ multiplex PCR was the method, and the copy in TCRdb shows in-frame clones only, minus some. The data contain 250,000 to 300,000 clones, roughly 86% of them singletons. The germline V gene has CDR1 SGHDT and CDR2 YYEEEE. The CDR3 extends over 16 amino acids. V was trimmed by 3 bases and J by 0 bases, leaving 13 bases between them. The gene calls are TRBV5-6 and TRBJ1-5; the D gene is possibly TRBD1 (5 bases). Sequencing was done on a sample of peripheral blood. This sequence was found in a woman aged 25 to 39 with COVID-19, enrolled during active disease. The CDR3 region has the DNA TGTGCCAGCAGCTCTCTGACAGAGTATAGCAATCAGCCCCAGCATTTT. This codes for CASSSLTEYSNQPQHF.